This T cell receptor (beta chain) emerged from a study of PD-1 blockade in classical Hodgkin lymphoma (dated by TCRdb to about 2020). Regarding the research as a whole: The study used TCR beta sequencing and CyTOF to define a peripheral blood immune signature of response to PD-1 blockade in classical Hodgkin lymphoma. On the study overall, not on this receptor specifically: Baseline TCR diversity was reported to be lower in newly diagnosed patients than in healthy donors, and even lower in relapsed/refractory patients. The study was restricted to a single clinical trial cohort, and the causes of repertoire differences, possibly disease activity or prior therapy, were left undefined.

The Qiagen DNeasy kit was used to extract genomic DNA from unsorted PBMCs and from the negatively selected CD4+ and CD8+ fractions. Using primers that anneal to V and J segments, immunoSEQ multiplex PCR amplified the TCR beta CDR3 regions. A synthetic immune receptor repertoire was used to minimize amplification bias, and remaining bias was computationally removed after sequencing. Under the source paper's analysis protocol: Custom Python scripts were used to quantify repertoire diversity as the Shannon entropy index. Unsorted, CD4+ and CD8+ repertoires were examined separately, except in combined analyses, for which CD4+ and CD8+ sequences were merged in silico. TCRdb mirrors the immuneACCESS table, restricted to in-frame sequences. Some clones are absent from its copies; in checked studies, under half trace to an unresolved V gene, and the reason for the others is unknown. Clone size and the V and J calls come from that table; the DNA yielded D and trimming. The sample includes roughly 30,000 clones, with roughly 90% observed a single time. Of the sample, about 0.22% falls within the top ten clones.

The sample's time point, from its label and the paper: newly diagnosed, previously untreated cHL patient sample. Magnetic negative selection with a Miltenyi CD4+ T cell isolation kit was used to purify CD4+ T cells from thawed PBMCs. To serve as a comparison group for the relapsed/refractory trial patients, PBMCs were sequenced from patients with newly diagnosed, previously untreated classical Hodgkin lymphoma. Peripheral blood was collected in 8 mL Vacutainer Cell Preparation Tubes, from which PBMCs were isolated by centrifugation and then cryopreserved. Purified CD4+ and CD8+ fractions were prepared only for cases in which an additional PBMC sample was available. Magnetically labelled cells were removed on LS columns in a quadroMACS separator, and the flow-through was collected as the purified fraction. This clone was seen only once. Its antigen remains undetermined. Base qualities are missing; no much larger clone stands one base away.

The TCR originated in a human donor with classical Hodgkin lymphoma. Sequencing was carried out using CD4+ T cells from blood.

The CDR3 protein is CASSGGTVVPYEQYF. DNA sequence: TGTGCCAGTAGTGGCGGGACAGTCGTTCCCTACGAGCAGTACTTC. Here the chain combines TRBV19 and TRBJ2-7, with TRBD1 as a weak D call on 7 bases. CDR1 and CDR2 are read off the germline V gene (reference sequence) as LNHDA and SQIVND. The CDR3 spans 15 residues, from the cysteine through the phenylalanine. Just CDR3 DNA is preserved here, 45 bases in frame from base 1. V is cut by 5 bases and J by 2 bases, and the space between the germline ends is 16 bases.